The clone carrying this T cell receptor (beta chain) was observed many times. The data belong to a study of T cells after yellow fever vaccination. The CDR3 is 13 residues long. V was trimmed by 8 bases and J by 0 bases, leaving 7 bases between them. Germline V gives CDR1 SGHTA, CDR2 FQGNSA. In TCRdb, the 5' RACE reads were re-called with MiXCR into one record per CDR3 protein. The table includes approximately 340,000 distinct CDR3 sequences, approximately 9% detected once. The material sequenced was PBMCs, taken on the day of the first yellow fever vaccination. The TCR was taken from a young man who received the YFV17D yellow fever vaccine. The genes are TRBV7-2 and TRBJ1-4; D possibly corresponds to TRBD1 (5 bases). As DNA, the CDR3 is TGTGCCAGCCAGACAGCAACTAATGAAAAACTGTTTTTT. Its protein product is CASQTATNEKLFF.